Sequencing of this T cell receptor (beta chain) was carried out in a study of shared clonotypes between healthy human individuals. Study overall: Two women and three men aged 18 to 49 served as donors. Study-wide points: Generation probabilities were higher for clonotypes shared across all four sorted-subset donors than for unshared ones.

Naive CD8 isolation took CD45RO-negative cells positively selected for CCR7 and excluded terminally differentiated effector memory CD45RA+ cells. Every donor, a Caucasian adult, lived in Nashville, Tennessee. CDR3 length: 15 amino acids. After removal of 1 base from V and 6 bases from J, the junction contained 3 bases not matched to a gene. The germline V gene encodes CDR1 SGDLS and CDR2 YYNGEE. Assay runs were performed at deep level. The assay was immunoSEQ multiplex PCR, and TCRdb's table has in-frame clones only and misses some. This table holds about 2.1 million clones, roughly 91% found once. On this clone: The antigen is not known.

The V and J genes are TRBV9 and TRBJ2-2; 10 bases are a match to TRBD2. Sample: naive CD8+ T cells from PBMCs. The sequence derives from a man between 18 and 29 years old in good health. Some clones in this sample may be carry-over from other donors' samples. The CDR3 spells CASSVKAGGSGELFF. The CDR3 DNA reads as TGTGCCAGCAGCGTAAAAGCGGGAGGGTCCGGGGAGCTGTTTTTT.